This T cell receptor (beta chain) was observed in a study of T cells in Graves' hyperthyroidism and ophthalmopathy. TCR beta CDR3 regions were amplified from RNA. The HTBI primer set was used in a first-round RT-PCR of the TCR CDR3. One entry per CDR3 protein results from TCRdb running MiXCR on the multiplex PCR reads. The sample contains a few hundred thousand distinct CDR3 sequences, about a fifth of which appear only once. From germline, CDR1 is GTSNPN and CDR2 SVGIG (reference sequence). V was cut by 6 bases and J by 7 bases, with 27 bases left in between. The CDR3 runs to 16 residues. The origin of this receptor is a man younger than 35 with Graves' hyperthyroidism. Material: blood. The chain is built from TRBV30 and TRBJ2-5; TRBD1 might be the D (7 bases). The DNA for the CDR3 is TGTGCCTGTTCGACAAGGGGGGACAGAGGGAGCGGGACCCAGTACTTC. Encoded protein: CACSTRGDRGSGTQYF. Based on the CDR3 plus reference TRBV30 and TRBJ2-5, the full variable domain is SQTIHQWPATLVQPVGSPLSLECTVEGTSNPNLYWYRQAAGRGLQLLFYSVGIGQISSEVPQNLSASRPQDRQFILSSKKLLLSDSGFYLCACSTRGDRGSGTQYFGPGTRLLVL.